This TCR beta chain derives from a study of T-cell memory formation after mild COVID-19 (dated by TCRdb to about 2021). Study-wide context: TCR sequence clusters from the two donors were found to be largely donor specific. In a couple of donors, T-cell clones that expanded and contracted after mild COVID-19 were followed by sequencing TCRalpha and TCRbeta repertoires longitudinally. The cohort was made up of two young adult volunteers, one female and one male, who were previously healthy.

General findings and caveats noted by the study authors: The second-wave clones that peaked on day 37 were not confirmed to be SARS-CoV-2 specific. The study covered only a couple of mild cases, and larger cohorts including severe cases with pre-infection samples were considered necessary. The detection of some responding clones in pre-infection memory suggests that pre-existing cross-reactive memory T cells joined the SARS-CoV-2 response. Contracting CD4+ clones were located mainly in the CM and EM memory subsets, whereas CD8+ clones were found to be enriched in EMRA. From day 15 to 85, contracting clones showed balanced CD4/CD8 phenotypes, whereas a second wave of clones that expanded from day 15 to 37 leaned towards CD4+.

The reads were generated on an Illumina NovaSeq 6000. TCRalpha and TCRbeta cDNA libraries were constructed by 5'RACE with constant-segment primers, with sample barcodes and unique molecular identifiers being introduced. Trizol reagent was used to extract RNA from every sample. The libraries were amplified in two PCR steps, and the second step added a second sample barcode and Illumina TruSeq adapters. Sequencing of libraries was performed on an Illumina NovaSeq with 2 x 150 bp paired-end reads. In the paper's pipeline: With migec v1.2.7, reads were demultiplexed and then collapsed into UMI-guided consensus sequences. Using mixcr v2.1.11, the UMI consensuses were aligned to TRA and TRB V and J templates and assembled into clonotypes. Expanded or contracted clonotypes were those called significant by both edgeR and NoisET, with noise models trained on biological replicates. For edgeR calls, a false discovery rate-adjusted p below 0.01 and a log2 fold-change threshold of 1 were applied. As an exploratory analysis of dynamics, max-normalized trajectories of the 1000 most abundant clonotypes were examined with PCA combined with hierarchical clustering. The CD4 or CD8 phenotype of responding clones was assigned using the separately sequenced CD4+ and CD8+ repertoires. TCRdb ran its own pipeline on the public reads, namely fastp trimming at Q25 and MiXCR clone calling, and kept in-frame beta chains. When rows share a CDR3 protein, they turn into one entry using the most common DNA and genes. These V and J calls derive from TCRdb rather than the authors' analysis. This sample has 470,000 or so distinct CDR3 sequences in its table, and around 20% of those were observed once. The ten largest clones add up to 7.5% to 9.5% of the sample.

Ficoll-Paque density gradient centrifugation was the method used to isolate PBMCs. At the junction V is shortened by 7 bases and J by 1 base, with 10 bases in between. The CDR3 sequence holds 14 residues, the cysteine and phenylalanine included. Only the CDR3 region is kept as DNA, spanning 42 bases read in frame from base 1. The germline V gene (reference sequence) yields LNHNV for CDR1 and YYDKDF for CDR2. This clonotype has more than one count but fewer than ten. The specificity of this receptor is unknown. Per-base quality was not reported, and no clone a single base away is much larger than it. This clonotype was sampled from an adult woman who had mild COVID-19 (a few samples of this study predate the infection). The sample titles of this study are shuffled in the database, so cell type and time point are left out; the donor was told from shared clones. Sequenced sample: PBMCs or a T cell subset sorted from them (not recorded which). The chain joins TRBV15 to TRBJ2-2, with the D gene call left open. At the DNA level, the sequence is TGTGCCACCAAGCTAGAAGGGAACACCGGGGAGCTGTTTTTT. It encodes CATKLEGNTGELFF.